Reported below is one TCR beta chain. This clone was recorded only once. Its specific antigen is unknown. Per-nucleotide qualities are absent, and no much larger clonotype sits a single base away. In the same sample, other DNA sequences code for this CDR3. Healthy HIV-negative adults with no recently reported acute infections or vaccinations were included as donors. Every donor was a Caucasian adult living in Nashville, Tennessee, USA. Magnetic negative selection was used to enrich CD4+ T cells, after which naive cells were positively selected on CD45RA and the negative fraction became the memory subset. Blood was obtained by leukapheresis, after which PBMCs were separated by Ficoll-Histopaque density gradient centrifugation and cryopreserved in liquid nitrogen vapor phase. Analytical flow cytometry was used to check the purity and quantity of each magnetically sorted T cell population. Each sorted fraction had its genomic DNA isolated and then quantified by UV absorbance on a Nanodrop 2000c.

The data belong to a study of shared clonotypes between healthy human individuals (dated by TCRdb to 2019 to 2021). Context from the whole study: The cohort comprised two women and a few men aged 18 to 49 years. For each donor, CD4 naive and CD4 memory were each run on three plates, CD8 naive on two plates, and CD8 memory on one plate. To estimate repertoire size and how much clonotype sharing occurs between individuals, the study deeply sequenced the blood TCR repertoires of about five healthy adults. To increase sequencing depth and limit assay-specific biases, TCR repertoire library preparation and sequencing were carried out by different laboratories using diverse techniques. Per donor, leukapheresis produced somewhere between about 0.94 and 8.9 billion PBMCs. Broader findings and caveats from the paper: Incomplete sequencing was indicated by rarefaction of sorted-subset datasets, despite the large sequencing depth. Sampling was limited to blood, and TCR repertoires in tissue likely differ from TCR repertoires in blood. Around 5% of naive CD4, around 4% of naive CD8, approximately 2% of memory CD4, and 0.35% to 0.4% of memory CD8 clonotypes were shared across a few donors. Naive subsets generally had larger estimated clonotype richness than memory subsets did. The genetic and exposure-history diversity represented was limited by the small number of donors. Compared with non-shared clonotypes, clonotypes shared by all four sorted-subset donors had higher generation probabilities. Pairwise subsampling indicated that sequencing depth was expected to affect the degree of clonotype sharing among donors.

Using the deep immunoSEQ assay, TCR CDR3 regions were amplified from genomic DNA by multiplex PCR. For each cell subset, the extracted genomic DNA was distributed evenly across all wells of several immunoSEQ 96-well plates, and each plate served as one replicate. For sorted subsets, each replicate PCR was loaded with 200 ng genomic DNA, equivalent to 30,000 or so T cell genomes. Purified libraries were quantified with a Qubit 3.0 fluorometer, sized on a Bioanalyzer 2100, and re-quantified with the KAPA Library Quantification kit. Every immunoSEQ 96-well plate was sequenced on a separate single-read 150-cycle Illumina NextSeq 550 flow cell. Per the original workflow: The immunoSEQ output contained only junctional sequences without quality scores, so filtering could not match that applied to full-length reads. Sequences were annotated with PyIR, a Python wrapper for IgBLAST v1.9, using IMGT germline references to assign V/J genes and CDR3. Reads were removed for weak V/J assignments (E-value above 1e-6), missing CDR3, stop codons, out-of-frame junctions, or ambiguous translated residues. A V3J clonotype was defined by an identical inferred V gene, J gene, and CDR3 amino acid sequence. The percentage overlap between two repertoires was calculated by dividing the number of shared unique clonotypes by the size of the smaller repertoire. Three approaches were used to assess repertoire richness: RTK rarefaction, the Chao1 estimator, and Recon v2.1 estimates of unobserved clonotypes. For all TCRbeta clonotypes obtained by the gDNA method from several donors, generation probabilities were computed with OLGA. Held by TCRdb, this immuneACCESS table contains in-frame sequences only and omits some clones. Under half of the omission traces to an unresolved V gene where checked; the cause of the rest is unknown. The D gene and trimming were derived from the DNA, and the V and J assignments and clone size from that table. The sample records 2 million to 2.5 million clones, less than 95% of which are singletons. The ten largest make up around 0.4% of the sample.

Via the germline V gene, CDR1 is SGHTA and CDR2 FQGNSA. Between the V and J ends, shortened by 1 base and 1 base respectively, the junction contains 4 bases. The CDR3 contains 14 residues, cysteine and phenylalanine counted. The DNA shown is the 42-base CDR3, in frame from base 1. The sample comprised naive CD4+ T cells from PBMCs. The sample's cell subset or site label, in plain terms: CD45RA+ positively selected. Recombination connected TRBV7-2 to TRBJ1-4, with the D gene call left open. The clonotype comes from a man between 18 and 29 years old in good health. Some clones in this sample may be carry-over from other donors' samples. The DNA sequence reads TGTGCCAGCAGCTTAGGGGGAACTAATGAAAAACTGTTTTTT. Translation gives CASSLGGTNEKLFF.